This T cell receptor beta chain was obtained from a study of cytomegalovirus exposure and HLA in healthy donors. TCRdb keeps only in-frame clones here, not all; method: immunoSEQ multiplex PCR. The sample lists about 74,000 clones, around 94% occurring once. The CDR3 length is 15 residues. V lost 7 bases, J lost 5 bases, and 9 bases stayed unmatched. In germline, CDR1 is MNHEY, CDR2 SMNVEV (reference sequence). The genes are TRBV27 and TRBJ2-2; TRBD1 agrees at 8 bases. Sequencing used PBMCs. The origin of this receptor is a woman in her late teens or twenties in good health and CMV-seropositive. Here the CDR3 reads CASNPGQGRTGELFF. In DNA, the CDR3 is TGTGCCAGCAATCCTGGACAGGGTAGAACCGGGGAGCTGTTTTTT.